This T cell receptor beta chain came from a study of T cells in Graves' hyperthyroidism and ophthalmopathy (dated by TCRdb to the late 2010s). Concerning the study at large: Peripheral blood was sampled at the time of initial diagnosis, prior to any treatment. TCR V-J signatures able to tell the groups apart were searched for in a discovery cohort of approximately 95 patients, of whom about 40 had Graves' ophthalmopathy and some 60 had stable Graves' hyperthyroidism. Whether ophthalmopathy could be predicted prospectively was tested in an independent validation cohort made up of fewer than 20 hyperthyroidism patients plus 17 patients who later progressed to ophthalmopathy. For training and testing, the 100 or so patients in the discovery cohort were randomly divided in a 7:3 ratio. In addition, the study compared T-cell repertoires in thyroid tissue and in blood from several Graves' hyperthyroidism patients. After sampling, hyperthyroidism patients received methimazole starting at 30 mg daily, and ophthalmopathy patients received high-dose intravenous methylprednisolone. TCR Vbeta CDR3 sequencing of some 140 peripheral blood samples (fewer than 45 ophthalmopathy, 70 to 85 hyperthyroidism and some 17 progressor patients) is reported in the paper. Beyond this particular receptor, the publication reports: Most expanded thyroid clonotypes (frequency above 0.001) were also found in blood, which suggests that blood repertoires may mirror thyroid immune responses. A model built on a 13 V-J signature distinguished ophthalmopathy from stable hyperthyroidism, reaching over 85% sensitivity and 81.08% specificity in cross-validation and 80%/75% in testing. In validation, the model predicted progression to ophthalmopathy with about 71% sensitivity and approximately 74% specificity, a median of around six months before onset. Sample size was not statistically predetermined, and investigators were not blinded to group allocation.

Graves' hyperthyroidism was defined as stable when no progression to ophthalmopathy occurred over 18 months of follow-up. Hyperthyroidism patients were aged 18 to 65 years and newly diagnosed, with disease duration of less than 2 months. The study excluded patients with uncontrolled infections, other autoimmune diseases, pregnancy or lactation. Clinical symptoms, serum thyroxine and TRAb, thyroid ultrasound, and orbital computed tomography formed the basis for the diagnoses. PBMCs were separated from 8 to 10 ml of fresh peripheral blood using Ficoll-Paque density gradient centrifugation. Total RNA was extracted with Trizol reagent, and quality was checked on an Agilent 2100 Bioanalyzer. The TCR beta CDR3 regions were amplified from RNA transcripts. The TCR CDR3 was subjected to a first round of RT-PCR using the HTBI primer set and the Qiagen OneStep RT-PCR kit. Libraries were constructed in a second round of multiplex PCR, after which size selection and purification were carried out. Paired-end sequencing of the libraries was performed with 100 bp reads on an Illumina HiSeq2000. Under the source paper's analysis protocol: SOAPnuke was used to process the raw data, throwing out any read that contained adapters or uncalled bases, had a mean Phred below 15, or lacked an exact constant-primer or identifier match. High-quality paired reads were merged using COPE v1.2.5, and each unique nucleotide sequence was defined as a clonotype. Clonotypes were aligned to IMGT TRBV, TRBD and TRBJ reference segments using MiTCR v1.1. The analysis was restricted to V-J combinations with a frequency above 0.0001, which together covered about 99% of the repertoires. The TCS score was defined as F50 (clonal expansion) divided by E x V (chaos), with BLOSUM62-based TCRdist calculated between CDR3 peptides within each V-J. Welch's t-statistics and random forest reduced around 510 V-J features to around 14, which were used in a naive Bayes classifier (R e1071). The Morisita-Horn index was used to measure how similar the thyroid and blood repertoires were. Using fastp at Q25 and MiXCR, TCRdb reprocessed the public reads and kept productive beta chains. Identical CDR3 protein sequences are pooled into one entry, listed with their most common genes and DNA. It is TCRdb's table, rather than the study itself, that gives the V and J calls and clone size. For this sample the table gives 600,000 to 800,000 distinct CDR3 sequences, of which 30% to 40% were detected only once. The top ten constitute less than 35% of the sample.

Note on this clonotype: What this receptor recognizes is not known. Likely a read error: the CDR3 ends without its conserved phenylalanine or tryptophan.

V and J lose 4 bases and 1 base, and a span of 7 bases separates them. The CDR3 extends over 13 residues, inclusive of both ends. Of all the DNA, just the CDR3 is kept, 39 bases in frame from base 1. The germline V gene gives CDR1 as MNHEY and CDR2 as SVGEGT. Input material: blood. This TCR was recovered from a woman in her 40s with Graves' hyperthyroidism. The chain joins TRBV6-2 or TRBV6-3 to TRBJ1-1; the D segment cannot be called with confidence. The DNA sequence is as follows: TGTGCCAGCAGTTTGGGCCGGAACACTGAAGCTTTCCTT. This encodes CASSLGRNTEAFL.